The 19 T cell receptor beta chains below all came from one sample that was sequenced in a study of blood T cell repertoires in COVID-19. TCRdb's table, derived via immunoSEQ multiplex PCR, lists solely in-frame clones and lacks some. In the table there are roughly 170,000 clones, 86% of which are singletons. The specimen sequenced was peripheral blood. These receptor sequences come from a man between 65 and 79 years old with active or convalescent COVID-19.

The rearrangement uses TRBV19 and TRBJ2-3, with TRBD2 as a possible D gene (6 bases). This CDR3 spans 15 amino acids. V was pared by 6 bases and J by 3 bases, with 16 bases between. Germline CDR1 is LNHDA and CDR2 is SQIVND (reference sequence). CDR3 DNA: TGTGCCAGTAGGGGGGGTCTGGGAGATACAGATACGCAGTATTTT. Amino acid sequence: CASRGGLGDTDTQYF.

The gene calls are TRBV5-8 and TRBJ1-5; D might be TRBD1 (5 bases). With 5 bases removed from V and 6 bases from J, the gap between germline ends came to 24 bases. CDR1 and CDR2 from the germline V gene are SGHTS and YDEGEE. The CDR3 loop spans 17 amino acids. Here the CDR3 DNA reads TGTGCCAGCAGGCGAGCGGGACGGCTTCAATATCGTCAGCCCCAGCATTTT. This codes for CASRRAGRLQYRQPQHF.

The chain couples TRBV29-1 to TRBJ1-4; weak D call: TRBD1 (6 bases). Between the trimmed V and J ends, which lost 5 bases and 7 bases, there was a span of 11 bases. Germline assignment: CDR1 SQVTM and CDR2 ANQGSEA. The CDR3 extends over 12 amino acids. The DNA of the CDR3 is TGCAGCGTTACAGGGCTGGGTGAAAAACTGTTTTTT. Translating it yields CSVTGLGEKLFF.

The rearrangement uses TRBV28 and TRBJ1-5; D ambiguous. Germline assignment: CDR1 MDHEN and CDR2 SYDVKM. CDR3 length: 15 amino acids. Between the trimmed V and J ends, which lost 3 bases and 4 bases, there was a span of 13 bases. The CDR3 sequence: CASSFFQANNQPQHF. The CDR3 DNA reads TGTGCCAGCAGTTTTTTCCAGGCGAATAATCAGCCCCAGCATTTT.

V is TRBV5-1 and J is TRBJ1-2; D uncertain. Germline V gene data show CDR1 as SGHRS and CDR2 as YFSETQ. The CDR3 contains 15 residues. V lost 0 bases and J 3 bases, leaving 12 bases between the germline ends. The CDR3 protein is CASSLGPGSDYGYTF. For the CDR3, the DNA is TGCGCCAGCAGCTTGGGTCCAGGTTCGGACTATGGCTACACCTTC.

In its sample, this clone was seen a few times. The CDR3 DNA reads TGCGCCAGCAGCCAAGAGCCCCGTCGATCAGGGCTCACTGGAAACACCATATATTTT. This encodes CASSQEPRRSGLTGNTIYF. The chain links TRBV4-1 to TRBJ1-3, with TRBD1 as a possible D gene (5 bases). Germline lookup yields CDR1 MGHRA and CDR2 YSYEKL. There are 19 residues in the CDR3. The V end was cut by 0 bases, the J end by 2 bases, with 20 bases between.

The chain has TRBV19 and TRBJ1-2; no clear D. The CDR3 is made up of 13 amino acids. Germline assignment: CDR1 LNHDA and CDR2 SQIVND (reference sequence). V was trimmed by 3 bases and J by 5 bases, leaving 10 bases between them. Written as DNA, the CDR3 is TGTGCCAGTAGTATGACCCAACAGTATGGCTACACCTTC. Protein sequence: CASSMTQQYGYTF. The full variable domain, rest sourced from reference TRBV19 and TRBJ1-2, is DGGITQSPKYLFRKEGQNVTLSCEQNLNHDAMYWYRQDPGQGLRLIYYSQIVNDFQKGDIAEGYSVSREKKESFPLTVTSAQKNPTAFYLCASSMTQQYGYTFGSGTRLTVV.

This rearrangement joins TRBV29-1 to TRBJ1-6, with TRBD1 matching over 7 bases. The CDR3 is made up of 13 amino acids. Per germline, CDR1 SQVTM and CDR2 ANQGSEA. V lost 4 bases, J lost 4 bases, and 1 base stayed unmatched. CDR3 region: CSVATGYNSPLHF. The CDR3 DNA sequence: TGCAGCGTTGCGACAGGGTATAATTCACCCCTCCACTTT.

CDR3 sequence reads: CASSLAVGQGVGETQYF. CDR3 sequence (DNA): TGCGCCAGCAGCTTGGCAGTGGGACAGGGGGTCGGAGAGACCCAGTACTTC. The chain is built from TRBV5-1 and TRBJ2-5, with 11 bases aligning to TRBD1. CDR1 SGHRS and CDR2 YFSETQ come from the germline V gene. The CDR3 length is 17 residues. With 0 bases clipped from V and 4 bases from J, the junction kept 8 bases outside the gene matches. The full variable domain, with the rest looked up from reference TRBV5-1 and TRBJ2-5, is KAGVTQTPRYLIKTRGQQVTLSCSPISGHRSVSWYQQTPGQGLQFLFEYFSETQRNKGNFPGRFSGRQFSNSRSEMNVSTLELGDSALYLCASSLAVGQGVGETQYFGPGTRLLVL.

The gene calls are TRBV6-2 or TRBV6-3 and TRBJ2-3; D not resolved. This CDR3 comprises 17 residues. V lost 6 bases, J lost 1 base, and 20 bases lay in between. CDR1 and CDR2 (germline): MNHEY, SVGEGT. The CDR3 region is CASSLRYFGQGTDTQYF. The DNA for the CDR3 is TGTGCCAGCAGCCTACGTTATTTTGGGCAGGGCACAGATACGCAGTATTTT.

V usage is TRBV5-1 and J usage is TRBJ1-1; 11 bases line up with TRBD1. After removal of 3 bases from V and 10 bases from J, the junction contained 5 bases not matched to a gene. Germline V lookup: CDR1 SGHRS, CDR2 YFSETQ. This CDR3 region has 13 residues. In nucleotides, the CDR3 is TGCGCCAGCAGCTCCCGGGACAGGGGGACAGCTTTCTTT. This translates into CASSSRDRGTAFF.

The chain couples TRBV28 to TRBJ2-3, with 8 nucleotides matching TRBD2. This CDR3 spans 15 amino acids. The V and J ends lost 6 bases and 2 bases, in that order; junction bases with no gene match: 7. CDR1 MDHEN and CDR2 SYDVKM come from the germline V gene. This CDR3 is CASSPREGYTDTQYF. CDR3 sequence (DNA): TGTGCCAGCAGCCCTCGGGAGGGGTACACAGATACGCAGTATTTT.

This clone was recorded a few times. The V and J genes are TRBV5-1 and TRBJ2-7; D is perhaps TRBD1 (6 bases). CDR1 is SGHRS, CDR2 YFSETQ, per germline. The V end lost 2 bases, the J end lost 4 bases, and 19 bases lay between the germline ends. CDR3 size: 16 residues. For the CDR3, the DNA is TGCGCCAGCAGCTTATCCCAGGGGACGGTTGTTTACGAGCAGTACTTC. Translation: CASSLSQGTVVYEQYF.

This chain links TRBV12-3 or TRBV12-4 with TRBJ2-7; TRBD2 is a possible D gene (5 bases). The V end was cut by 3 bases, the J end by 5 bases, with 8 bases between. The CDR3 is made up of 12 amino acids. The CDR3 DNA reads TGTGCCAGCAGTTTCCTAGCCCACGAGCAGTACTTC. Protein: CASSFLAHEQYF.

This clone was seen just once. J is TRBJ2-7 and V is TRBV18, with D maybe TRBD1 (5 bases). Germline V gene lookup returns CDR1 KGHSH and CDR2 LQKENI. The CDR3 runs 15 residues. V lost 2 bases to trimming and J lost 4 bases, with 15 bases between them. CDR3 sequence reads: CASSPGARAIYEQYF. CDR3 sequence (DNA): TGTGCCAGCTCACCAGGAGCCAGGGCTATTTACGAGCAGTACTTC.

The chain couples TRBV6-6 to TRBJ1-5; D remains ambiguous. Germline CDR1 reads MNHNY; CDR2 reads SVGAGI (reference sequence). Trimming cost V 2 bases and J 0 bases, with 11 bases left between them. The CDR3 runs 16 residues. The chain's CDR3 is CASSYSHPYSNQPQHF. In nucleotides, the CDR3 is TGTGCCAGCAGTTACAGCCACCCCTATAGCAATCAGCCCCAGCATTTT.

The chain carries TRBV5-1 and TRBJ2-7, with 12 bases fitting TRBD2. Unmatched junction bases numbered 6, after V lost 4 bases and J lost 1 base. CDR3 length equals 16 residues. CDR1 and CDR2 (germline): SGHRS, YFSETQ. CDR3 nucleotide sequence: TGCGCCAGCAGCATTGGGACTAGCGGGCTATCCTACGAGCAGTACTTC. It encodes CASSIGTSGLSYEQYF.

V is TRBV27 and J is TRBJ1-3; no firm D call. CDR3 size: 15 residues. V dropped 5 bases and J dropped 0 bases, with 11 bases sitting between them. Germline CDR1 is MNHEY and CDR2 is SMNVEV (reference sequence). The CDR3 protein is CASSPRGSSGNTIYF. In nucleotides, the CDR3 is TGTGCCAGCAGTCCTCGGGGTAGCTCTGGAAACACCATATATTTT.

The chain has TRBV7-8 and TRBJ1-5; perhaps TRBD1 as D (5 bases). Germline-derived CDR1 and CDR2 are SGHVS and FQNEAQ. Trimming removed 0 bases from V and 5 bases from J, with 14 bases in between. The CDR3 is 16 residues long. CDR3 sequence (DNA): TGTGCCAGCAGCTTAGCGCAGGACACTACCTATCAGCCCCAGCATTTT. This codes for CASSLAQDTTYQPQHF.